This TCR beta chain emerged from a study of blood T cells in healthy people across ages. Study-wide context: Template switching captured about one barcoded beta molecule per two T cells.

The authors ran a second PCR of 7 to 11 cycles using a sample-barcoded 5' primer and a J-beta primer mix. One entry per CDR3 protein results from TCRdb running MiXCR on the 5' RACE reads. The table lists over a million distinct CDR3 sequences, around 43% of them singletons. About this clonotype: The antigen is not known.

Study-wide results and caveats: More naive CD4+ cells and higher diversity marked long-lived donors relative to aged donors.

The sequence came from a woman aged 55-69 years in good health. Input material: blood.

CDR3 DNA sequence: TGTGCCAGCAGCTCCACCGGGACAGGGGCCTTTCTCTCCTACGAGCAGTACTTC. Translated, it gives CASSSTGTGAFLSYEQYF. The chain uses TRBV11-3 and TRBJ2-7; TRBD1 agrees at 10 bases. CDR1 and CDR2 (germline): SGHNT, YENEEA. The CDR3 spans 18 residues. The junction had 12 bases not matched to a gene; V was cut back by 4 bases and J by 0 bases.